The 13 T cell receptor beta chains below all came from one sample that was sequenced in a study of CD8 T cells in ankylosing spondylitis. MiXCR was run by TCRdb on the 5' RACE reads, yielding one entry per CDR3 protein. This sample has about 260,000 distinct CDR3 sequences; roughly 20% occur once, and the top ten carry 7.8%. The specimen sequenced was blood, either unsorted or a sorted T cell fraction (not recorded which). The origin of the receptors is a male donor with ankylosing spondylitis or in good health (not recorded which).

This clonotype was observed a handful of times. DNA of the CDR3: TGTGCCAGCCTGATCGGTACCGGGGAGCTGTTTTTT. It translates to CASLIGTGELFF. V is TRBV12-3 or TRBV12-4 and J is TRBJ2-2; D remains unclear. Trimming removed 8 bases from V and 5 bases from J, with 9 bases in between. This CDR3 region has 12 residues.

The chain links TRBV4-1 to TRBJ2-3, with 7 bases matching TRBD2. Germline-derived CDR1 and CDR2 are MGHRA and YSYEKL. The CDR3 is 14 amino acids. Trimming cost V 5 bases and J 4 bases; bases outside gene matches: 6. In DNA, the CDR3 is TGCGCCAGCAGCAAGCGGGAAGGCTCAGATACGCAGTATTTT. Protein: CASSKREGSDTQYF.

The chain joins TRBV7-3 to TRBJ2-5, with 9 nucleotides matching TRBD1. V dropped 5 bases and J dropped 5; count of bases not matched to a gene: 15. CDR1 and CDR2 (germline): SGHTA, FQGTGA. The CDR3 spans 17 residues. The CDR3 DNA sequence: TGTGCCAGCAGCCCTGATCCAGGGACAGGGTATGGGGAGACCCAGTACTTC. Protein: CASSPDPGTGYGETQYF.

The chain recombines TRBV12-3 or TRBV12-4 with TRBJ1-6; weak D call: TRBD1 (5 bases). The CDR3 consists of 14 residues. V gave up 2 bases and J gave up 6 bases, with 8 bases separating them. The CDR3 reads CASSLIGGNSPLHF. In nucleotides, the CDR3 is TGTGCCAGCAGTTTAATTGGGGGTAATTCACCCCTCCACTTT.

This clonotype was counted only a few times. The chain has TRBV11-2 and TRBJ2-1; 7 bases are a match to TRBD2. V dropped 3 bases and J dropped 4; count of bases not matched to a gene: 9. There are 16 residues in the CDR3. Germline CDR1 is SGHAT and CDR2 is FQNNGV. In DNA, the CDR3 is TGTGCCAGCAGCTTCTGGGACTACCATCCTTACAATGAGCAGTTCTTC. Residues: CASSFWDYHPYNEQFF.

The gene calls are TRBV6-1 and TRBJ1-4; D is unclear. Trimming stripped 8 bases from V and 2 bases from J, with 6 bases between. Germline CDR1 MNHNS, CDR2 SASEGT. The CDR3 loop spans 12 amino acids. The CDR3 DNA sequence: TGTGCCAGCCGAGCGACTAATGAAAAACTGTTTTTT. It codes for CASRATNEKLFF.

The chain recombines TRBV20-1 with TRBJ1-5; a possible D gene is TRBD1 (6 bases). Germline-derived CDR1 and CDR2 are DFQATT and SNEGSKA (reference sequence). CDR3 length: 14 residues. Trimming left V 6 bases short and J 6 bases short, with 18 bases between. For the CDR3, the DNA is TGCAGTGCCAGAAGGGGGGGCGCCGGTCAGCCCCAGCATTTT. It encodes CSARRGGAGQPQHF.

This clonotype has only a few counts. V and J are TRBV10-3 and TRBJ2-3; 9 bases match TRBD1. Germline V lookup: CDR1 ENHRY, CDR2 SYGVKD. Trimming removed 4 bases from V and 0 bases from J; junction bases left unmatched: 2. This CDR3 has 15 residues. CDR3 bases: TGTGCCATCAGTGGCGGGACAGGGAGCACAGATACGCAGTATTTT. Its protein is CAISGGTGSTDTQYF.

This clonotype has just a few counts. The V and J genes are TRBV6-5 and TRBJ1-6; 10 bases map to TRBD1. V shed 7 bases and J 9 bases; nucleotides not matched to a gene: 9. There are 15 residues in the CDR3. Germline V gene lookup returns CDR1 MNHEY and CDR2 SVGAGI. CDR3 DNA sequence: TGTGCCAGCATTTTGTGGACAGGGGGACCTTCACCCCTCCACTTT. Residues: CASILWTGGPSPLHF.

This rearrangement joins TRBV7-8 to TRBJ2-3; D is possibly TRBD2 (5 bases). The CDR3 has 14 amino acids. Trimming stripped 3 bases from V and 2 bases from J, with 9 bases between. Germline-derived CDR1 and CDR2 are SGHVS and FQNEAQ. The DNA for the CDR3 is TGTGCCAGCAGCTTCGGGGTTGCCACAGATACGCAGTATTTT. This translates into CASSFGVATDTQYF. The full variable domain, completed using reference TRBV7-8 and TRBJ2-3, is GAGVSQSPRYKVAKRGQDVALRCDPISGHVSLFWYQQALGQGPEFLTYFQNEAQLDKSGLPSDRFFAERPEGSVSTLKIQRTQQEDSAVYLCASSFGVATDTQYFGPGTRLTVL.

CDR3 nucleotides: TGTGCCAGCAGCCTAGCGGGGGGGTGGAGCTCCTACGAGCAGTACGTC. It translates to CASSLAGGWSSYEQYV. The chain recombines TRBV5-6 with TRBJ2-7, with 12 bases matching TRBD2. Germline CDR1 is SGHDT and CDR2 is YYEEEE. The CDR3 spans 16 residues. The V gene end was trimmed by 4 bases and the J gene end by 0 bases; junction bases not matched to a gene: 5.

This clonotype was observed a few times. This sequence joins TRBV29-1 and TRBJ1-1; TRBD1 matches 7 bases. This CDR3 is built from 13 residues. V lost 5 bases to trimming and J lost 3 bases; unmatched junction nucleotides: 6. The V gene's germline CDR1 is SQVTM and CDR2 ANQGSEA. CDR3 sequence (DNA): TGCAGCGTTTCCGGACAGGTGGACACTGAAGCTTTCTTT. It is translated as CSVSGQVDTEAFF.

V usage is TRBV6-2 or TRBV6-3 and J usage is TRBJ2-1, with D unclear. CDR1 is MNHEY and CDR2 is SVGEGT in the germline V gene. The CDR3 totals 11 residues. Trimming took 4 bases from V and 8 from J, leaving 6 bases between them. CDR3 in DNA: TGTGCCAGCAGTTGGGCGGATGAGCAGTTCTTC. Encoded protein: CASSWADEQFF.